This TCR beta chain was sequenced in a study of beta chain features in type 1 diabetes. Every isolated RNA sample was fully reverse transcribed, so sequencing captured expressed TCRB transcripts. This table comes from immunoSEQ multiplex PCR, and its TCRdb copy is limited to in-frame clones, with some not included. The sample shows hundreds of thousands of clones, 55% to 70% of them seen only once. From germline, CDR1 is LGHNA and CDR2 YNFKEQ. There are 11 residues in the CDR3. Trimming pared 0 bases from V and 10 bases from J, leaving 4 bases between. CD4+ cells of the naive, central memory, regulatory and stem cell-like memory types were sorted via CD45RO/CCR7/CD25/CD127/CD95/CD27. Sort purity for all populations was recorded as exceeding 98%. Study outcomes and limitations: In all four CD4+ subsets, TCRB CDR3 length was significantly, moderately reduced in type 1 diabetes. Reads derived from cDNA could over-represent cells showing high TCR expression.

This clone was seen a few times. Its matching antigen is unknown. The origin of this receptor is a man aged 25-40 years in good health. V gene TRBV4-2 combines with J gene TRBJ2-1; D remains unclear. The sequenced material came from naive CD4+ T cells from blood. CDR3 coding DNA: TGTGCCAGCAGCCAAGAGTGGGAGCAGTTCTTC. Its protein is CASSQEWEQFF.